Sequencing of this T cell receptor beta chain was carried out in a study of cytomegalovirus exposure and HLA in healthy donors. Study-level findings and limits: Later analysis identified a missense DCLRE1C variant that was linked to TCR beta V- and J-gene trimming. As a later analysis revealed, the rate of TCR association differed by HLA locus, with DRB1 most and HLA-C fewest.

In its sample, this clone was seen a few times. The antigen remains unidentified. The PCR employed 60 Vbeta primers together with 13 Jbeta primers. Repertoires were generated with immunoSEQ multiplex PCR, while TCRdb's copy carries only in-frame clones and drops some. The sample has roughly 130,000 clones; 80% to 85% are singletons. The V segment lost 6 bases and the J segment 7 bases; nucleotides outside the gene matches: 11. From germline, CDR1 is SQVTM and CDR2 ANQGSEA. The CDR3 runs 13 residues. The rearrangement links TRBV29-1 to TRBJ1-2; 7 nucleotides align to TRBD1. Sequencing was carried out using PBMCs. This TCR was recovered from a boy aged 10-17 years in good health and CMV-seronegative. The CDR3 nucleotides read TGCAGCGTGAAGGCGACAGGGCTGGGTGGCTACACCTTC. Encoded protein: CSVKATGLGGYTF.